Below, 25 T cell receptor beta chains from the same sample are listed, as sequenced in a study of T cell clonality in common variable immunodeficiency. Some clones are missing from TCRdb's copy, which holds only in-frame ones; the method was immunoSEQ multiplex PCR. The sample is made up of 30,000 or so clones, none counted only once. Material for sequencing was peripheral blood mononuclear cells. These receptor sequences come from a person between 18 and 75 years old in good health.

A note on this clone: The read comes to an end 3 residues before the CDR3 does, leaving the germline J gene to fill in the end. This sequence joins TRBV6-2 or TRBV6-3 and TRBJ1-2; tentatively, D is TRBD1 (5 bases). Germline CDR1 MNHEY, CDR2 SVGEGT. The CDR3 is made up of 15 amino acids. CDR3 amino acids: CASRASGTRSYDYTF. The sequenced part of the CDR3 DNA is TGTGCCAGCAGAGCCTCCGGGACTAGGTCCTACGAC.

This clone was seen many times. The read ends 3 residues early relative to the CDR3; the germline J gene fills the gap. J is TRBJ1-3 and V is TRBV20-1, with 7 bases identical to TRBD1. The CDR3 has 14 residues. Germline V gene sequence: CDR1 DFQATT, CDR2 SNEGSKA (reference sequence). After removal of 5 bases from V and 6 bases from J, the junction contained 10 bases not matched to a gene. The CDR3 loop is CSASQGGFSNTIYF. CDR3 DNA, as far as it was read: TGCAGTGCTTCCCAAGGGGGCTTCTCAAACACC.

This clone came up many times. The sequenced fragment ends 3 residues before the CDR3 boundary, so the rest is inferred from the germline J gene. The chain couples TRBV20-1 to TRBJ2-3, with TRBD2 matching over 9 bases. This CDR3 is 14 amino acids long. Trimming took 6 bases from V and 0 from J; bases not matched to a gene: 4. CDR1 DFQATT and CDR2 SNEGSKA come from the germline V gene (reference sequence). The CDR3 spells CSADTSGSTDTQYF. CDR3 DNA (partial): TGCAGTGCCGATACTAGCGGGAGCACAGATACG.

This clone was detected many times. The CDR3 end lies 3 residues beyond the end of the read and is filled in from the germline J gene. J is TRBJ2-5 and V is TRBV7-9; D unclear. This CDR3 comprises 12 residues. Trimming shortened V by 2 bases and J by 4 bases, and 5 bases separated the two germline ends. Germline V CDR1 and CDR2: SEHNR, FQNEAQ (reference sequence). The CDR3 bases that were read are TGTGCCAGCAGCTTAAGCCTAGAGACC. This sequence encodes CASSLSLET. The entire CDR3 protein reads CASSLSLETQYF.

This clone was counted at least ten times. CDR3 region: CASSPGVGKTQYF. The covered CDR3 bases are TGTGCCAGCAGCCCAGGGGTCGGTAAGACC. This chain joins TRBV11-3 and TRBJ2-5; perhaps TRBD1 as D (6 bases). The read gets to within 3 residues of the CDR3 end, and the germline J gene fills in the rest. The CDR3 length is 13 residues. V shed 5 bases and J shed 6 bases, with 13 bases lying between them. The germline V gene has CDR1 SGHNT and CDR2 YENEEA.

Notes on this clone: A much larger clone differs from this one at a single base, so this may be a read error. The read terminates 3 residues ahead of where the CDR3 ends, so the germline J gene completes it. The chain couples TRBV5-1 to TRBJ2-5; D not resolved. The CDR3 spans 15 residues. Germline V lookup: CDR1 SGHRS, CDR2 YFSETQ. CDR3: CASSRLDTSTDTQYF. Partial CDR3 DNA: TGCGCCAGCTCACGTCTCGACACCTCCACAGATACC.

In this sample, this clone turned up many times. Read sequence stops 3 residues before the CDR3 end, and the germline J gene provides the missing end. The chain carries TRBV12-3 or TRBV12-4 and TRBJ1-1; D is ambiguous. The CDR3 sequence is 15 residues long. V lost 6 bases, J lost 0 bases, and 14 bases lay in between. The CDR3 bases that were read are TGTGCCAGCAGGCGAGATTTGTTAATGAACACTGAA. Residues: CASRRDLLMNTE. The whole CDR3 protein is CASRRDLLMNTEAFF.

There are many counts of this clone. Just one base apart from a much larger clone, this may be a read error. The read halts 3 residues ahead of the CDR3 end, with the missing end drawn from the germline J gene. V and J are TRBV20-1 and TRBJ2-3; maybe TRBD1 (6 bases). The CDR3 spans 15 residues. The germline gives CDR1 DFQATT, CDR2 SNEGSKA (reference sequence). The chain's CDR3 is CSAIHRERGNQPQYF. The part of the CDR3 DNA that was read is TGCAGTGCAATCCACAGGGAGAGAGGCAATCAGCCG.

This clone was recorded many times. Partial CDR3 DNA: TGTGCCAGCAGCTCGTGGGCCTACTATGGC. Translation gives CASSSWAYYG. The whole CDR3 is CASSSWAYYGYTF. The rearrangement links TRBV7-2 to TRBJ1-2, with D uncertain. Coverage ceases 3 residues before the CDR3 finishes, and the germline J gene fills in the end. The CDR3 totals 13 residues. Germline-derived CDR1 and CDR2 are SGHTA and FQGNSA. With 4 bases removed from V and 3 bases from J, the gap between germline ends came to 9 bases. Looking up the rest from reference TRBV7-2 and TRBJ1-2 gives the full variable domain: GAGVSQSPSNKVTEKGKDVELRCDPISGHTALYWYRQSLGQGLEFLIYFQGNSAPDKSGLPSDRFSAERTGGSVSTLTIQRTQQEDSAVYLCASSSWAYYGYTFGSGTRLTVV.

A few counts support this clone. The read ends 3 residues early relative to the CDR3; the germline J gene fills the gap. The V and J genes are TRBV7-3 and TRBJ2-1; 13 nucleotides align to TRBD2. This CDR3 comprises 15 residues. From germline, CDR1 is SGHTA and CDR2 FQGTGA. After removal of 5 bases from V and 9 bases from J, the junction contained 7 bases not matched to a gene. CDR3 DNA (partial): TGTGCCAGCAGCACTAGCGGGGGGGCCGAGGGTGAG. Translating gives CASSTSGGAEGE. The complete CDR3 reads CASSTSGGAEGEQFF.

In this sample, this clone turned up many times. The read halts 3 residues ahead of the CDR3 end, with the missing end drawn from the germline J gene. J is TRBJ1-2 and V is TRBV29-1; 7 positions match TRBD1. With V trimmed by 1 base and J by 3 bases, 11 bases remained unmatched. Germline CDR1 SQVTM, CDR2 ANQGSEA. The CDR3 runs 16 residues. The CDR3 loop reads CSVEGAPEGAYYGYTF. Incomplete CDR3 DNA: TGCAGCGTTGAAGGCGCCCCGGAGGGGGCTTACTATGGC.

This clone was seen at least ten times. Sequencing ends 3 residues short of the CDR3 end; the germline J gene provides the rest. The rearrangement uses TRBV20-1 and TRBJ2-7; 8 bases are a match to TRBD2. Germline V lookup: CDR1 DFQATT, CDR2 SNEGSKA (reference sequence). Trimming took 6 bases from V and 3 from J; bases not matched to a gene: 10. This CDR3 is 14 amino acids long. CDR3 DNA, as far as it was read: TGCAGTGCCACCAGCGGGGGCCCCCACTACGAG. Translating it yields CSATSGGPHYE. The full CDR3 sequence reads CSATSGGPHYEQYF.

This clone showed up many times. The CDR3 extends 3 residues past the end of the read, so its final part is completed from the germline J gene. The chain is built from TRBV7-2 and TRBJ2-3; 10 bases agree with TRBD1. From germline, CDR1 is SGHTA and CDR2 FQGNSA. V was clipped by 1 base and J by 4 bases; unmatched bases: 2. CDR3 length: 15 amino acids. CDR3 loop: CASSLGDRGADTQYF. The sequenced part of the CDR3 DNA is TGTGCCAGCAGCTTAGGGGACAGGGGAGCAGATACG. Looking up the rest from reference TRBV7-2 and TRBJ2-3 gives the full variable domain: GAGVSQSPSNKVTEKGKDVELRCDPISGHTALYWYRQSLGQGLEFLIYFQGNSAPDKSGLPSDRFSAERTGGSVSTLTIQRTQQEDSAVYLCASSLGDRGADTQYFGPGTRLTVL.

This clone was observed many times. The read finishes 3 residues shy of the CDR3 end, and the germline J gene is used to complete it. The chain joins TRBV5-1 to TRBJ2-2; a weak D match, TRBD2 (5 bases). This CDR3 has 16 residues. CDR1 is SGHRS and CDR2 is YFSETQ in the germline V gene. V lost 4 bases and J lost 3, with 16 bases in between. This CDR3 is CASSPVSLGDTGELFF. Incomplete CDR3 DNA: TGCGCCAGCAGCCCGGTGAGCCTCGGGGACACCGGGGAG.

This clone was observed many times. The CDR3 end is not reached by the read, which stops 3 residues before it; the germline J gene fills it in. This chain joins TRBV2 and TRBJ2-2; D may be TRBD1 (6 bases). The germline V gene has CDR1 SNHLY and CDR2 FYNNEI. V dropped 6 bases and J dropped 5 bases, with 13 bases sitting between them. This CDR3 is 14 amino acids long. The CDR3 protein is CASSRDMVTGELFF. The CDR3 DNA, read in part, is TGTGCCAGCAGCCGGGACATGGTAACCGGGGAG.

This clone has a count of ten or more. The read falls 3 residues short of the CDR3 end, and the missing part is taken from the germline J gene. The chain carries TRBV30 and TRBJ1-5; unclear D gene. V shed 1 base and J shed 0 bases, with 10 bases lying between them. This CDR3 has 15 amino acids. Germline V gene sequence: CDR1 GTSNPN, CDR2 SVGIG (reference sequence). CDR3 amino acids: CAWSDGLHSNQPQHF. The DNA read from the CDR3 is TGTGCCTGGAGTGACGGACTGCATAGCAATCAGCCC.

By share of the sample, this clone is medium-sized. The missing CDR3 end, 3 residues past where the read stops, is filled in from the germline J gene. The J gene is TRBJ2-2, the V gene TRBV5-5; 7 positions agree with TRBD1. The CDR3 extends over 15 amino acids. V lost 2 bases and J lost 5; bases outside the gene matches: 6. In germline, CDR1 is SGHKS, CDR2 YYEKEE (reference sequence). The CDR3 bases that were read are TGTGCCAGCAGCTTCTGGGGACAGCCGACCGGGGAG. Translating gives CASSFWGQPTGE. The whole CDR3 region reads CASSFWGQPTGELFF.

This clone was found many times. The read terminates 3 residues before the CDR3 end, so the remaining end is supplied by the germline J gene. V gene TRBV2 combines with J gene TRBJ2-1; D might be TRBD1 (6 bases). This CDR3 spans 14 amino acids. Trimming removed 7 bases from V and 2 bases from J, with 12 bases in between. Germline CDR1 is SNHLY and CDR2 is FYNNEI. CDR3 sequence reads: CASKPGEPYNEQFF. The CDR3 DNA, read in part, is TGTGCCAGCAAGCCAGGGGAACCCTACAATGAG. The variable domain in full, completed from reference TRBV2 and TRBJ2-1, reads EPEVTQTPSHQVTQMGQEVILRCVPISNHLYFYWYRQILGQKVEFLVSFYNNEISEKSEIFDDQFSVERPDGSNFTLKIRSTKLEDSAMYFCASKPGEPYNEQFFGPGTRLTVL.

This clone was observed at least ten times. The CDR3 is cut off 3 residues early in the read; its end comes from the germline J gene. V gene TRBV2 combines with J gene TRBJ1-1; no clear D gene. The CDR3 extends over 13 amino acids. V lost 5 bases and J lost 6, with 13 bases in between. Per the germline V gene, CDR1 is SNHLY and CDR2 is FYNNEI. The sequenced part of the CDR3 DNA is TGTGCCAGCAGTCCAATTGAGGGTTCTGAA. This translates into CASSPIEGSE. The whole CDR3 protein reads CASSPIEGSEAFF.

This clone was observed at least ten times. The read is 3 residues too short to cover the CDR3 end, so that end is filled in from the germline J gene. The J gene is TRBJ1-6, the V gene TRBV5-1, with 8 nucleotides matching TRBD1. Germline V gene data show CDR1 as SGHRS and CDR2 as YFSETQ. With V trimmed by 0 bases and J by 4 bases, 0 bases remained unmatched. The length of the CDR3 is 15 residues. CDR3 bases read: TGCGCCAGCAGCTTGGGGACAGGGTATAATTCACCC. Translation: CASSLGTGYNSP. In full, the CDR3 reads CASSLGTGYNSPLHF. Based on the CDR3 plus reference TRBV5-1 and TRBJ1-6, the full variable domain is KAGVTQTPRYLIKTRGQQVTLSCSPISGHRSVSWYQQTPGQGLQFLFEYFSETQRNKGNFPGRFSGRQFSNSRSEMNVSTLELGDSALYLCASSLGTGYNSPLHFGNGTRLTVT.

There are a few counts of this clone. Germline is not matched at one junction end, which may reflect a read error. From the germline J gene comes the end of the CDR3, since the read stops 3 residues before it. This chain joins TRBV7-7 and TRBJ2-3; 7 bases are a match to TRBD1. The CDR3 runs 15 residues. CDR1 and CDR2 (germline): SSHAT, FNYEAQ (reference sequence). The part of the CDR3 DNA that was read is TGTGCTAGCAGCTTAGCGACAGGGTCTTACGAGACG. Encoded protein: CASSLATGSYET. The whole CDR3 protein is CASSLATGSYETQYF.

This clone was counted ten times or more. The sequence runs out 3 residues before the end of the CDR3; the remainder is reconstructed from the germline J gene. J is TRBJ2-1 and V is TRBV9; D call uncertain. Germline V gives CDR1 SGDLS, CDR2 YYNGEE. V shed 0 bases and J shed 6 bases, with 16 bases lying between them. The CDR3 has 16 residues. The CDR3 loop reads CASSVDTAYGINEQFF. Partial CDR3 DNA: TGTGCCAGCAGCGTAGATACAGCCTACGGTATCAATGAG.

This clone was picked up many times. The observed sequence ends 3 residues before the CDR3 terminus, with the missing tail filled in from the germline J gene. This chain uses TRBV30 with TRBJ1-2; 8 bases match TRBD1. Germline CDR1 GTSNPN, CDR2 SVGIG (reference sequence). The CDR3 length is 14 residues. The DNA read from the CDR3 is TGTGCCTGGAGCGAACAGGGGGTAGTGGTGGGC. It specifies CAWSEQGVVVG. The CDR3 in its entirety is CAWSEQGVVVGYTF.

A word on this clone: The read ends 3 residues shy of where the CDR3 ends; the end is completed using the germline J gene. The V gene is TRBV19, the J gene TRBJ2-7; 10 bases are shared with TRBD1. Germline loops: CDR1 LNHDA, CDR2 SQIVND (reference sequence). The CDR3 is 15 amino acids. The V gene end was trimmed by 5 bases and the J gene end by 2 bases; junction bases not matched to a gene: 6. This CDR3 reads CASSSRTGGAYEQYF. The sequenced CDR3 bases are TGTGCCAGTAGTTCCAGGACAGGGGGGGCCTACGAG.

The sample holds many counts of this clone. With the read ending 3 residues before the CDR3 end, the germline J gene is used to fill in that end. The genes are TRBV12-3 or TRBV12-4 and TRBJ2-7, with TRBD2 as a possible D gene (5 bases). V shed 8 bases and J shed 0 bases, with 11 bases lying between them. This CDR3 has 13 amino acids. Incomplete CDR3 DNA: TGTGCCAGCGCCCGGGGTAGCTCCTACGAG. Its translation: CASARGSSYE. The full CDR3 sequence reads CASARGSSYEQYF.